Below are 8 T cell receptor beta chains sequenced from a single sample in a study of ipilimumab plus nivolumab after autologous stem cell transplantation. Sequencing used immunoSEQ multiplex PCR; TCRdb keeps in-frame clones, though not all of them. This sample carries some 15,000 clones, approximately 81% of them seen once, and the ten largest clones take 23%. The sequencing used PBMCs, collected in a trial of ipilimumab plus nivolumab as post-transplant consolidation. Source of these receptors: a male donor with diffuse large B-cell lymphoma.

The CDR3 DNA follows: TGTGCCAGCAGCTATGGAAACACCATATATTTT. Translation gives CASSYGNTIYF. This chain connects TRBV5-6 to TRBJ1-3; D gene unclear. Germline-derived CDR1 and CDR2 are SGHDT and YYEEEE. The CDR3 consists of 11 residues. Trimming removed 3 bases from V and 3 bases from J, with 1 base in between.

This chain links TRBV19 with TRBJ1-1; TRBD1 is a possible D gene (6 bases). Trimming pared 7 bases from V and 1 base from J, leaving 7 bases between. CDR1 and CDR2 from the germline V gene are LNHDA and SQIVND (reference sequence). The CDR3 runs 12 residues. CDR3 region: CASKTGNTEAFF. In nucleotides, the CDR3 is TGTGCCAGTAAGACAGGGAACACTGAAGCTTTCTTT.

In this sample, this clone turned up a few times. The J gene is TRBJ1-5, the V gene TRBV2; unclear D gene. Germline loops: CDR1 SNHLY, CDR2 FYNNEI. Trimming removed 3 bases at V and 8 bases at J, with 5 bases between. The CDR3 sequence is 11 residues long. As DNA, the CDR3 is TGTGCCAGCAGTGATGGGGAGCCCCAGCATTTT. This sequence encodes CASSDGEPQHF.

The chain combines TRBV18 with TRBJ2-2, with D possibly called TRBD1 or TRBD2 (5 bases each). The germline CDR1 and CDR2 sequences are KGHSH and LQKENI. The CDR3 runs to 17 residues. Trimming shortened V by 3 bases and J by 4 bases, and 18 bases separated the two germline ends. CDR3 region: CASSPDGASLGTGELFF. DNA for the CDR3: TGTGCCAGCTCACCTGACGGGGCATCACTGGGCACCGGGGAGCTGTTTTTT.

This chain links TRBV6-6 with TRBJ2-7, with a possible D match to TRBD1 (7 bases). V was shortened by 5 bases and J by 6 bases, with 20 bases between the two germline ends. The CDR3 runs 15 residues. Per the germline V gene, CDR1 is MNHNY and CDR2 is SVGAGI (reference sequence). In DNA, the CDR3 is TGTGCCAGCAGTGACACGAGGCAGGGGGGTCCCGAGCAGTACTTC. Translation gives CASSDTRQGGPEQYF.

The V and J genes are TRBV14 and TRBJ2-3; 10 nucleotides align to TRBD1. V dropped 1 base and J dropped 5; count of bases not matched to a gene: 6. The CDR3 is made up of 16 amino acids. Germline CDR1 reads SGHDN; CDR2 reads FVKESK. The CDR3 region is CASSQVGQGVRDTQYF. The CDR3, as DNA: TGTGCCAGCAGCCAAGTTGGACAGGGGGTAAGAGATACGCAGTATTTT.

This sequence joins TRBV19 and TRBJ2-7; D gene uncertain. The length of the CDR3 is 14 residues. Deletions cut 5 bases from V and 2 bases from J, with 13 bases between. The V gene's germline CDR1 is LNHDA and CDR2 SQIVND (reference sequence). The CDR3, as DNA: TGTGCCAGTAGTCTGCAGGCAAGTCCCTACGAGCAGTACTTC. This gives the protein CASSLQASPYEQYF.

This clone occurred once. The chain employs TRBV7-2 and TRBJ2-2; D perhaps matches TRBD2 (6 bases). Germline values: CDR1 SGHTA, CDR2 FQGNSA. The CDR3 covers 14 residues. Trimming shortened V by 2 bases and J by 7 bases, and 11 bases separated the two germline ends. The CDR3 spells CASSLNGGGGELFF. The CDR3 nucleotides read TGTGCCAGCAGCTTAAACGGGGGAGGCGGGGAGCTGTTTTTT.